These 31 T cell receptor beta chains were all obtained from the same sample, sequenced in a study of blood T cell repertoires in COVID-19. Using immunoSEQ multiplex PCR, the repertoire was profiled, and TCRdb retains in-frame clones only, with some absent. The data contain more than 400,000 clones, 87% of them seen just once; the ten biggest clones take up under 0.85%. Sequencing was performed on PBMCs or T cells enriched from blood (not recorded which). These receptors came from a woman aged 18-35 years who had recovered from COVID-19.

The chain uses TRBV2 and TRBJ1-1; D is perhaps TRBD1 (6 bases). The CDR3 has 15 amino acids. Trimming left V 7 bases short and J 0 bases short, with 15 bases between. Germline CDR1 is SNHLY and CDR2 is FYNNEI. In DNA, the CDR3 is TGTGCCAGCAACCGAGAGACAGGTATGAACACTGAAGCTTTCTTT. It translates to CASNRETGMNTEAFF. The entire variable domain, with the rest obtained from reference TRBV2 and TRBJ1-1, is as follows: EPEVTQTPSHQVTQMGQEVILRCVPISNHLYFYWYRQILGQKVEFLVSFYNNEISEKSEIFDDQFSVERPDGSNFTLKIRSTKLEDSAMYFCASNRETGMNTEAFFGQGTRLTVV.

The CDR3 region is CASSPTSGSSYNEQFF. The CDR3 DNA reads as TGTGCCAGTAGTCCTACTAGCGGGTCCTCCTACAATGAGCAGTTCTTC. The chain is built from TRBV19 and TRBJ2-1; the match to TRBD2 covers 9 bases. V trimming: 5 bases; J trimming: 0 bases; junction bases outside the gene matches: 5. Per the germline V gene, CDR1 is LNHDA and CDR2 is SQIVND (reference sequence). The CDR3 is 16 amino acids.

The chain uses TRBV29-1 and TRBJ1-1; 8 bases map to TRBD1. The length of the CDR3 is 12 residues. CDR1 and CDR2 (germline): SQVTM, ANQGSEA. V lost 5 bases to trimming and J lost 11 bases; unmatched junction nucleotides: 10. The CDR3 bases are TGCAGCGTTACTCACATACAGGGGGAGGCTTTCTTT. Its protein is CSVTHIQGEAFF.

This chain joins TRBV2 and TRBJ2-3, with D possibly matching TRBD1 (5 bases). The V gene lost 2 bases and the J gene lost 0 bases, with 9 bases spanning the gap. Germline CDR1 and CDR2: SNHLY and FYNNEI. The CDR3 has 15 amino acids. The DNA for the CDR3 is TGTGCCAGCAGTGAACCAGGGCCAAGCACAGATACGCAGTATTTT. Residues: CASSEPGPSTDTQYF.

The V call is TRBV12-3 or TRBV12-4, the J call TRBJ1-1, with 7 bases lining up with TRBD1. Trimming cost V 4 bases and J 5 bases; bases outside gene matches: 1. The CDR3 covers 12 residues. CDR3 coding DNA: TGTGCCAGCAGTTCACAGGGGACTGAAGCTTTCTTT. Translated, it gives CASSSQGTEAFF.

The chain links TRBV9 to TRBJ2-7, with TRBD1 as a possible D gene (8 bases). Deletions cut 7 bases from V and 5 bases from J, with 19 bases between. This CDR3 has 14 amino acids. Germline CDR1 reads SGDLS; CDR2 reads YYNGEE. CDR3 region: CASLRTGGGDEQYF. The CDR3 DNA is TGTGCCAGCCTTAGAACAGGGGGAGGGGACGAGCAGTACTTC.

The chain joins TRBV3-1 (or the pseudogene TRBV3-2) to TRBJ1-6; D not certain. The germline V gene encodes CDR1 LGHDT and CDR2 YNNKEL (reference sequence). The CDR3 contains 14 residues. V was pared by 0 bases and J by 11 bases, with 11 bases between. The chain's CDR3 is CASSQDLGGAPLHF. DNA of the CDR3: TGTGCCAGCAGCCAAGACCTCGGAGGAGCACCCCTCCACTTT.

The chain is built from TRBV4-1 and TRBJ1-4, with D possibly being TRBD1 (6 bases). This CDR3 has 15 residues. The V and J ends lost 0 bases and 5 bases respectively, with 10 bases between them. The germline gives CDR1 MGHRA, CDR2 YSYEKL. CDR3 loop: CASSQETGKNEKLFF. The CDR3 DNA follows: TGCGCCAGCAGCCAAGAGACAGGCAAAAATGAAAAACTGTTTTTT.

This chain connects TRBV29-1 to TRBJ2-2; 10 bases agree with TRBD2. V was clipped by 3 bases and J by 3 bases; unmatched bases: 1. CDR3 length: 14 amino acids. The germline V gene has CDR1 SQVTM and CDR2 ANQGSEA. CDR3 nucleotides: TGCAGCGTTGATGGGACTAGCGACACCGGGGAGCTGTTTTTT. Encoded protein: CSVDGTSDTGELFF.

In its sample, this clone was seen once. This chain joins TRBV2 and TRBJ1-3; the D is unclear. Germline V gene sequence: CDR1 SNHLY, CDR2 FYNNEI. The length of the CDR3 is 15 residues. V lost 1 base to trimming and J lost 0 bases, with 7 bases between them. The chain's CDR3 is CASSEERYSGNTIYF. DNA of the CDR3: TGTGCCAGCAGTGAAGAGCGTTACTCTGGAAACACCATATATTTT.

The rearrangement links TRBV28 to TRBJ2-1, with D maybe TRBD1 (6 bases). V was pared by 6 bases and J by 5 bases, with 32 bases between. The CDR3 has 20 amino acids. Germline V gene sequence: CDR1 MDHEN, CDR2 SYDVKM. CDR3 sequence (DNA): TGTGCCAGCAGCCACCCCGGCCCCTATGGACCATCAAACAGGGACAATGAGCAGTTCTTC. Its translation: CASSHPGPYGPSNRDNEQFF.

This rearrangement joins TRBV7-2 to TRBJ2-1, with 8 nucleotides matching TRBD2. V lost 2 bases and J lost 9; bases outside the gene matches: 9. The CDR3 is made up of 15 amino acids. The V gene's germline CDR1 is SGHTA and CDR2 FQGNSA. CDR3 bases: TGTGCCAGCAGCTTAAGGTCGCGGGGGGAAAGTGAGCAGTTCTTC. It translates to CASSLRSRGESEQFF. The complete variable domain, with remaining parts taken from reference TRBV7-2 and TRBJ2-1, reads GAGVSQSPSNKVTEKGKDVELRCDPISGHTALYWYRQSLGQGLEFLIYFQGNSAPDKSGLPSDRFSAERTGGSVSTLTIQRTQQEDSAVYLCASSLRSRGESEQFFGPGTRLTVL.

The CDR3 protein is CASSLNTGDYNSPLHF. DNA for the CDR3: TGTGCCAGCTCACTTAATACGGGGGATTATAATTCACCCCTCCACTTT. The rearrangement links TRBV18 to TRBJ1-6; D might be TRBD1 (5 bases). This CDR3 is built from 16 residues. V was clipped by 4 bases and J by 4 bases, with 14 bases between them. The V gene's germline CDR1 is KGHSH and CDR2 LQKENI. Variable domain in full (rest from reference TRBV18 and TRBJ1-6): NAGVMQNPRHLVRRRGQEARLRCSPMKGHSHVYWYRQLPEEGLKFMVYLQKENIIDESGMPKERFSAEFPKEGPSILRIQQVVRGDSAAYFCASSLNTGDYNSPLHFGNGTRLTVT.

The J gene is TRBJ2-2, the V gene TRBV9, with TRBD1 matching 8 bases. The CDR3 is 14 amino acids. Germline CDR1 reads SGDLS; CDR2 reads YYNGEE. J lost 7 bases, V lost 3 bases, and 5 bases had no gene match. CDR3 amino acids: CASSAGQGGGELFF. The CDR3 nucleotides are TGTGCCAGCAGCGCAGGACAGGGAGGCGGGGAGCTGTTTTTT.

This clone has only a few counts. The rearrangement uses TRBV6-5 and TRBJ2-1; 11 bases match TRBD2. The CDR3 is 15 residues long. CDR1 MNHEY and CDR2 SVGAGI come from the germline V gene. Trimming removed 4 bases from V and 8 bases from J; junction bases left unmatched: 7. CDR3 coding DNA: TGTGCCAGCAGTTTGGAAGTTAGCGGGGGGGATGAGCAGTTCTTC. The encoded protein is CASSLEVSGGDEQFF.

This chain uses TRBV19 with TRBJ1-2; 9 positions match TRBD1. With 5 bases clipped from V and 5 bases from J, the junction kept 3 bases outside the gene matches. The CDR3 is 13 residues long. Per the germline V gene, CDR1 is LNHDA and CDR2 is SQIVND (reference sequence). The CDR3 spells CASSSGQGYGYTF. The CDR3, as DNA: TGTGCCAGTAGTTCGGGACAGGGATATGGCTACACCTTC.

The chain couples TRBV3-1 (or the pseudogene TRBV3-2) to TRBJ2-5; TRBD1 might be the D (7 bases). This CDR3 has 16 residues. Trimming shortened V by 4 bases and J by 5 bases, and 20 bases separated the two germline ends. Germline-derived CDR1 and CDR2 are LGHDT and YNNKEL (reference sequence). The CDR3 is CASSPPGQVGGETQYF. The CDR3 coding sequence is TGTGCCAGCAGCCCCCCCGGACAGGTTGGAGGGGAGACCCAGTACTTC.

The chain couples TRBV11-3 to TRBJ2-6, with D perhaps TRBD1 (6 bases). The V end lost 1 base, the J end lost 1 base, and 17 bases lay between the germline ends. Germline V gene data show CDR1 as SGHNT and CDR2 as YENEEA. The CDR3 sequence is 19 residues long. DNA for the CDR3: TGTGCCAGCAGCTTAGGTGGCAGGGGCCCCGAGTCTGGGGCCAACGTCCTGACTTTC. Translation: CASSLGGRGPESGANVLTF.

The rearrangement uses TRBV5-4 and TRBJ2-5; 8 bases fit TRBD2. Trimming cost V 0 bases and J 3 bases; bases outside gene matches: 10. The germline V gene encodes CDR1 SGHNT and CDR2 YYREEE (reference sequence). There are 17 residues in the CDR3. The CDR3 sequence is CASSLASGGAMKETQYF. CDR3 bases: TGTGCCAGCAGCTTGGCCAGCGGGGGAGCCATGAAAGAGACCCAGTACTTC.

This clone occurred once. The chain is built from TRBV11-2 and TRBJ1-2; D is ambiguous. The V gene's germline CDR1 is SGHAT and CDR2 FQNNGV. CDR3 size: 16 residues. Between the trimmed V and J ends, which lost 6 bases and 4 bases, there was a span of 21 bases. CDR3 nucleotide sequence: TGTGCCAGCAGTCAACCTAATCCGGGAGCCCTCTATGGCTACACCTTC. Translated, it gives CASSQPNPGALYGYTF.

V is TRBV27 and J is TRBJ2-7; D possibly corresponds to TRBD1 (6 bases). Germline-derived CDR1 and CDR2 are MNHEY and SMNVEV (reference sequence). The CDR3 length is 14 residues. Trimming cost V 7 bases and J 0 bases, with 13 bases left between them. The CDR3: CASTGATSSYEQYF. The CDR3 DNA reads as TGTGCCAGCACAGGGGCGACCAGCTCCTACGAGCAGTACTTC.

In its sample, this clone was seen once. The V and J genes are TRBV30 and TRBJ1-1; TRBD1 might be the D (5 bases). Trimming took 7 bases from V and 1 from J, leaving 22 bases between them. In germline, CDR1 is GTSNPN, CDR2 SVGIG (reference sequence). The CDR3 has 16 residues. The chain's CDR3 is CASGWDPNGGNTEAFF. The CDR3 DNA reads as TGTGCCTCGGGATGGGACCCCAACGGGGGGAACACTGAAGCTTTCTTT. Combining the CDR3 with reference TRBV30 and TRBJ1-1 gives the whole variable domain SQTIHQWPATLVQPVGSPLSLECTVEGTSNPNLYWYRQAAGRGLQLLFYSVGIGQISSEVPQNLSASRPQDRQFILSSKKLLLSDSGFYLCASGWDPNGGNTEAFFGQGTRLTVV.

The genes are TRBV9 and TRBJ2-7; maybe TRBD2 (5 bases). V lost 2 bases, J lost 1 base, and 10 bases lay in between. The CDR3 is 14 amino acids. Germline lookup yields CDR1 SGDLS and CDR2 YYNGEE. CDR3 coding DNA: TGTGCCAGCAGCGTGGACTTTCCTTCCTACGAGCAGTACTTC. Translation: CASSVDFPSYEQYF.

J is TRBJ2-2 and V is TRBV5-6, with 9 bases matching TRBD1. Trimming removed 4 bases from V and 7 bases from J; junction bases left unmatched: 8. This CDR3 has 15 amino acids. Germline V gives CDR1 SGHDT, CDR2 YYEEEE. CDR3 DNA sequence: TGTGCCAGCAGCCCCGGACAGGGGTATGGCGGGGAGCTGTTTTTT. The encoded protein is CASSPGQGYGGELFF.

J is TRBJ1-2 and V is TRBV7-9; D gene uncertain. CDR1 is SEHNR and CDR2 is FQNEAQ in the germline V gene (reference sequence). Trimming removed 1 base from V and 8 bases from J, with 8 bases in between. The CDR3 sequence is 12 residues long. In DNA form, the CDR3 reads TGTGCCAGCAGCTTAGATACGGGAGGCTACACCTTC. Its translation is CASSLDTGGYTF.

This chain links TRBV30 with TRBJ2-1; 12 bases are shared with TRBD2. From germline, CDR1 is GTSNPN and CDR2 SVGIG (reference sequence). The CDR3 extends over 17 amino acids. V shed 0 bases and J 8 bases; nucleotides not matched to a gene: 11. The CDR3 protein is CAWSVLSSGGARDEQFF. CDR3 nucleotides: TGTGCCTGGAGTGTACTATCTAGCGGGGGGGCCAGGGATGAGCAGTTCTTC.

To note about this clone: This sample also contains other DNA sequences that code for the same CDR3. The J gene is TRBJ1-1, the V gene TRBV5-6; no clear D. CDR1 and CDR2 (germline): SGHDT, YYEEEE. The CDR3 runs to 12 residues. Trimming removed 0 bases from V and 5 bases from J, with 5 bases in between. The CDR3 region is CASSLGDTEAFF. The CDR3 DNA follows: TGTGCCAGCAGCTTGGGAGATACTGAAGCTTTCTTT.

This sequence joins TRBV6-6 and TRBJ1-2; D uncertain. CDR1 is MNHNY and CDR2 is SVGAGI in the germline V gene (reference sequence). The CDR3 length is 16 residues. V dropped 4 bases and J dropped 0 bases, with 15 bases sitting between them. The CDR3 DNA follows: TGTGCCAGCAGTTCCTTAATTACTTTAGCTAACTATGGCTACACCTTC. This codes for CASSSLITLANYGYTF.

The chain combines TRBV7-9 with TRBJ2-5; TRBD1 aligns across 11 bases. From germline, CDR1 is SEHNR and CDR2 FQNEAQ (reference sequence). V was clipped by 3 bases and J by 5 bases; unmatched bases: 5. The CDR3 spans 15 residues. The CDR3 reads CASSLTGTGGETQYF. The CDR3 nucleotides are TGTGCCAGCAGCTTGACCGGGACAGGGGGGGAGACCCAGTACTTC.

DNA for the CDR3: TGTGCCAGCAGCCAAGGAGCAAGCAATCAGCCCCAGCATTTT. Its protein product is CASSQGASNQPQHF. This chain links TRBV3-1 (or the pseudogene TRBV3-2) with TRBJ1-5; D remains ambiguous. The germline gives CDR1 LGHDT, CDR2 YNNKEL (reference sequence). CDR3 length: 14 amino acids. The V and J ends lost 1 base and 1 base respectively, with 5 bases between them.

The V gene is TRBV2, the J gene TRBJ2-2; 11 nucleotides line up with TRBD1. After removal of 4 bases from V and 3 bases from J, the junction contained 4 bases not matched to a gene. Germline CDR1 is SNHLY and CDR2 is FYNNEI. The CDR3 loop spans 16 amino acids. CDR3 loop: CASSVPGQGDTGELFF. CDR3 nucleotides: TGTGCCAGCAGTGTCCCGGGACAGGGGGACACCGGGGAGCTGTTTTTT.